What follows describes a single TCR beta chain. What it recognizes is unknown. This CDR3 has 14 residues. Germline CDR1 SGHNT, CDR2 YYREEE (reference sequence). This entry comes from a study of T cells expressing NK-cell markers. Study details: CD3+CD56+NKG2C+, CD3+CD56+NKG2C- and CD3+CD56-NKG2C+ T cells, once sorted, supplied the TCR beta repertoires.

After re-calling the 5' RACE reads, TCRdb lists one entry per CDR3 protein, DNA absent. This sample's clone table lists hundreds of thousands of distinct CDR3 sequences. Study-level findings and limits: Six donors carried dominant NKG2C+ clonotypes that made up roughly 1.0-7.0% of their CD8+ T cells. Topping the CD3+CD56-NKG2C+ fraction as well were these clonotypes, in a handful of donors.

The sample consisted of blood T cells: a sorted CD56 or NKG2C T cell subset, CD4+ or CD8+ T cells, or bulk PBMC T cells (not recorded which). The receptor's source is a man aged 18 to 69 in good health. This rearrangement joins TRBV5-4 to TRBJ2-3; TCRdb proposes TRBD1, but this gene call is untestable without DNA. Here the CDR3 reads CASSFRDNTDTQYF. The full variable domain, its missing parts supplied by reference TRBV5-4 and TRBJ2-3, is ETGVTQSPTHLIKTRGQQVTLRCSSQSGHNTVSWYQQALGQGPQFIFQYYREEENGRGNFPPRFSGLQFPNYSSELNVNALELDDSALYLCASSFRDNTDTQYFGPGTRLTVL.